This TCR beta chain was captured in a study of Graves' ophthalmopathy and Graves' hyperthyroidism. Findings of the study overall: As the model predicted ophthalmopathy progression, it achieved a sensitivity of just over 70% and a specificity of roughly 72%.

V gave up 5 bases and J gave up 3 bases; unmatched junction bases: 16. This CDR3 region has 19 residues. CDR1 is MNHEY and CDR2 is SVGAGI in the germline V gene. About this clonotype: Its target is unknown.

TCR beta CDR3 regions were amplified from RNA transcripts. First-round RT-PCR with HTBI primers preceded a second-round multiplex PCR. TCRdb called the multiplex PCR reads again in MiXCR, with one record for every CDR3 protein. The table lists about 590,000 distinct CDR3 sequences, approximately 37% of them singletons, with about 4.6% in the top ten. Sequencing used peripheral blood or thyroid tissue (not recorded which). This TCR came from an adult man with Graves' hyperthyroidism. This chain uses TRBV6-5 with TRBJ2-6; TRBD2 matches 7 bases. CDR3 DNA: TGTGCCAGCAGTCCTCTTACGGGGGGACTGTTACTTGGGGCCAACGTCCTGACTTTC. Its protein product is CASSPLTGGLLLGANVLTF.